The next 26 T cell receptor beta chains were all read from a single sample in a study of T cells in Graves' hyperthyroidism and ophthalmopathy. TCR beta CDR3 sequences were amplified from RNA transcripts. RT-PCR in the first round (using the HTBI primer set) targeted the TCR CDR3. TCRdb reprocessed the multiplex PCR reads with MiXCR, giving one entry per CDR3 protein. The sample holds fewer than 450,000 distinct CDR3 sequences, 15% to 20% seen once. The sample comprised blood. The receptors come from a woman aged 30 to 39 with Graves' hyperthyroidism that later progressed to Graves' ophthalmopathy.

This clonotype has a count of ten or more. CDR3 DNA sequence: TGTGCCAGCAGTTCGAAAATACCAAGGGTACCTAACTATGGCTACACCTTC. This sequence encodes CASSSKIPRVPNYGYTF. The V call is TRBV27, the J call TRBJ1-2; no definite D call. V was trimmed by 4 bases and J by 0 bases, leaving 18 bases between them. The CDR3 loop spans 17 amino acids. CDR1 and CDR2 from the germline V gene are MNHEY and SMNVEV (reference sequence).

This clonotype was counted many times. The V call is TRBV6-1, the J call TRBJ2-3; D perhaps matches TRBD1 (5 bases). Trimming removed 1 base from V and 5 bases from J, with 10 bases in between. CDR1 is MNHNS, CDR2 SASEGT, per germline. The CDR3 is 14 residues long. Here the CDR3 reads CASSEVRELDTQYF. CDR3 nucleotides: TGTGCCAGCAGTGAAGTCAGGGAATTAGATACGCAGTATTTT.

Here the CDR3 reads CASSYSGRGEKLFF. The CDR3 region has the DNA TGTGCCAGCAGTTACTCGGGCAGGGGTGAAAAACTGTTTTTT. The J gene is TRBJ1-4, the V gene TRBV6-2 or TRBV6-3; D is possibly TRBD1 (6 bases). With 0 bases removed from V and 7 bases from J, the gap between germline ends came to 9 bases. This CDR3 comprises 14 residues. Germline values: CDR1 MNHEY, CDR2 SVGEGT.

Ten or more counts support this clonotype. This chain joins TRBV3-1 and TRBJ2-1; the D is unclear. Trimming left V 0 bases short and J 9 bases short, with 9 bases between. The CDR3 is made up of 13 amino acids. Germline V gene data show CDR1 as LGHDT and CDR2 as YNNKEL (reference sequence). Here the CDR3 reads CASSQEESIEQFF. As DNA, the CDR3 is TGTGCCAGCAGCCAAGAAGAATCCATTGAGCAGTTCTTC.

The table lists this clonotype with many counts. V and J are TRBV20-1 and TRBJ2-7; D may be TRBD1 (5 bases). Germline assignment: CDR1 DFQATT and CDR2 SNEGSKA (reference sequence). Trimming left V 6 bases short and J 3 bases short, with 18 bases between. The CDR3 runs to 14 residues. The CDR3 is CSAPSQGNFYEQYF. The CDR3 DNA sequence: TGCAGTGCCCCGTCCCAGGGAAATTTCTACGAGCAGTACTTC.

This clonotype was seen repeatedly, ten times or more. The chain employs TRBV6-1 and TRBJ1-2; weak D call: TRBD1 (5 bases). This CDR3 contains 13 residues. Trimming took 6 bases from V and 0 from J, leaving 8 bases between them. Germline V gene sequence: CDR1 MNHNS, CDR2 SASEGT. The CDR3 region is CASSGTANYGYTF. The CDR3 bases are TGTGCCAGCAGCGGGACGGCTAACTATGGCTACACCTTC.

This clonotype was counted at least ten times. The chain joins TRBV27 to TRBJ2-1, with D unresolved. V lost 1 base to trimming and J lost 4 bases, with 8 bases between them. This CDR3 is 14 amino acids long. Germline lookup yields CDR1 MNHEY and CDR2 SMNVEV (reference sequence). DNA for the CDR3: TGTGCCAGCAGTTTATTAGGACCTTACAATGAGCAGTTCTTC. Protein: CASSLLGPYNEQFF.

The chain combines TRBV18 with TRBJ1-1; no reliable D call. V lost 6 bases, J lost 6 bases, and 8 bases lay in between. CDR1 is KGHSH and CDR2 is LQKENI in the germline V gene. The CDR3 length is 11 residues. This CDR3 reads CASSRQAEAFF. The DNA of the CDR3 is TGTGCCAGCTCTCGTCAGGCTGAAGCTTTCTTT. The entire variable domain, with the rest obtained from reference TRBV18 and TRBJ1-1, is as follows: NAGVMQNPRHLVRRRGQEARLRCSPMKGHSHVYWYRQLPEEGLKFMVYLQKENIIDESGMPKERFSAEFPKEGPSILRIQQVVRGDSAAYFCASSRQAEAFFGQGTRLTVV.

This clonotype was detected only once. The V call is TRBV30, the J call TRBJ1-2; 9 bases match TRBD1. From germline, CDR1 is GTSNPN and CDR2 SVGIG (reference sequence). Unmatched junction bases numbered 5, after V lost 4 bases and J lost 5 bases. This CDR3 is built from 13 residues. This chain's CDR3 is CAWTLDRGYGYTF. The CDR3 DNA sequence: TGTGCCTGGACCTTAGACAGGGGGTATGGCTACACCTTC.

In this sample, this clonotype turned up many times. V usage is TRBV2 and J usage is TRBJ2-7, with a possible D match to TRBD2 (5 bases). V was cut by 3 bases and J by 3 bases, with 9 bases left in between. CDR1 is SNHLY, CDR2 FYNNEI, per germline. CDR3 length: 13 amino acids. The CDR3 here is CASSEEVVYEQYF. The CDR3 DNA reads TGTGCCAGCAGTGAGGAGGTCGTCTACGAGCAGTACTTC. Drawing the rest from reference TRBV2 and TRBJ2-7, the complete variable domain is EPEVTQTPSHQVTQMGQEVILRCVPISNHLYFYWYRQILGQKVEFLVSFYNNEISEKSEIFDDQFSVERPDGSNFTLKIRSTKLEDSAMYFCASSEEVVYEQYFGPGTRLTVT.

This clonotype was observed many times. The gene calls are TRBV20-1 and TRBJ1-1; the D gene is possibly TRBD1 (6 bases). The CDR3 is 14 residues long. Trimming took off 1 base at V and 3 bases at J, with 12 bases between the two ends. Germline loops: CDR1 DFQATT, CDR2 SNEGSKA (reference sequence). In nucleotides, the CDR3 is TGCAGTGCTAGAGTCGGGGGGCCCCACACTGAAGCTTTCTTT. The encoded protein is CSARVGGPHTEAFF.

This clonotype was seen many times. The chain is built from TRBV27 and TRBJ2-5; 9 bases align to TRBD2. Germline V gene lookup returns CDR1 MNHEY and CDR2 SMNVEV (reference sequence). The J segment lost 5 bases and the V segment lost 2 bases, leaving 6 bases of the junction unmatched. This CDR3 comprises 15 residues. The CDR3 coding sequence is TGTGCCAGCAGTTTACTGCCTAGCGGGGCGGAGACCCAGTACTTC. Translation gives CASSLLPSGAETQYF.

The table lists this clonotype with many counts. This chain connects TRBV24-1 to TRBJ2-1, with 7 bases identical to TRBD2. The CDR3 loop spans 14 amino acids. V trimming: 9 bases; J trimming: 3 bases; junction bases outside the gene matches: 7. Germline V gene sequence: CDR1 KGHDR, CDR2 SFDVKD. The CDR3 DNA is TGTGCCACCTCAAGAGCGGGGTTCTACAATGAGCAGTTCTTC. The encoded protein is CATSRAGFYNEQFF.

This chain joins TRBV9 and TRBJ2-1; TRBD2 is a possible D gene (5 bases). The germline V gene has CDR1 SGDLS and CDR2 YYNGEE. This CDR3 has 12 residues. V was pared by 4 bases and J by 10 bases, with 12 bases between. CDR3 DNA sequence: TGTGCCAGCAGCTTCCGGACGGGGGAGCAGTTCTTC. Translating gives CASSFRTGEQFF.

J is TRBJ1-5 and V is TRBV19, with TRBD1 as a possible D gene (6 bases). From germline, CDR1 is LNHDA and CDR2 SQIVND (reference sequence). V was pared by 7 bases and J by 0 bases, with 22 bases between. The CDR3 is made up of 18 amino acids. The CDR3 reads CASMPGTRGGISNQPQHF. In DNA form, the CDR3 reads TGTGCCAGTATGCCCGGGACACGGGGAGGGATTAGCAATCAGCCCCAGCATTTT. Combining the CDR3 with reference TRBV19 and TRBJ1-5 gives the whole variable domain DGGITQSPKYLFRKEGQNVTLSCEQNLNHDAMYWYRQDPGQGLRLIYYSQIVNDFQKGDIAEGYSVSREKKESFPLTVTSAQKNPTAFYLCASMPGTRGGISNQPQHFGDGTRLSIL.

The chain uses TRBV6-5 and TRBJ1-2, with no clear D. The CDR3 runs 14 residues. The V gene lost 2 bases and the J gene lost 2 bases, with 9 bases spanning the gap. Germline V gene sequence: CDR1 MNHEY, CDR2 SVGAGI. CDR3 protein: CASSYRGQNYGYTF. CDR3 bases: TGTGCCAGCAGTTACCGCGGGCAGAACTATGGCTACACCTTC.

At least ten counts were recorded for this clonotype. This rearrangement joins TRBV28 to TRBJ2-3; the D is unclear. The V gene lost 6 bases and the J gene lost 3 bases, with 16 bases spanning the gap. The CDR3 spans 15 residues. Germline V lookup: CDR1 MDHEN, CDR2 SYDVKM. CDR3 protein: CASRPVWLGTDTQYF. The CDR3 region has the DNA TGTGCCAGCAGACCCGTTTGGCTTGGTACAGATACGCAGTATTTT. The whole variable domain, remainder taken from reference TRBV28 and TRBJ2-3, is DVKVTQSSRYLVKRTGEKVFLECVQDMDHENMFWYRQDPGLGLRLIYFSYDVKMKEKGDIPEGYSVSREKKERFSLILESASTNQTSMYLCASRPVWLGTDTQYFGPGTRLTVL.

This clonotype was counted a single time. The rearrangement links TRBV7-9 to TRBJ1-1; D perhaps matches TRBD1 (6 bases). Germline CDR1 is SEHNR and CDR2 is FQNEAQ (reference sequence). V lost 5 bases to trimming and J lost 10 bases, with 20 bases between them. The length of the CDR3 is 14 residues. CDR3 DNA sequence: TGTGCCAGCAGCCCCCTCGAGGGGGGTCCTGGAGCTTTCTTT. This encodes CASSPLEGGPGAFF.

The genes are TRBV6-8 and TRBJ2-3; 7 nucleotides align to TRBD1. CDR1 and CDR2 from the germline V gene are MNHGY and SAAAGT. The CDR3 covers 15 residues. The trim removed 2 bases at V and 6 bases at J, leaving 8 bases unmatched. The CDR3 loop reads CASSYTGDGSDTQYF. CDR3 nucleotide sequence: TGTGCCAGCAGTTACACAGGGGATGGTTCGGATACGCAGTATTTT.

The chain couples TRBV5-1 to TRBJ2-7; 8 nucleotides line up with TRBD2. Germline trimming cut 4 bases from V and 3 bases from J; bases unmatched to any gene: 9. The length of the CDR3 is 15 residues. The germline CDR1 and CDR2 sequences are SGHRS and YFSETQ. For the CDR3, the DNA is TGCGCCAGCAGCCCCAATAGCGGGAAACACTACGAGCAGTACTTC. As protein: CASSPNSGKHYEQYF.

This clonotype was counted a few times. The rearrangement joins TRBV9 to TRBJ2-1; D assignment may be TRBD1 or TRBD2 (5 bases each). Germline CDR1 is SGDLS and CDR2 is YYNGEE. The V and J ends lost 4 bases and 6 bases respectively, with 17 bases between them. The CDR3 has 15 residues. The CDR3 loop is CASSIAGLAFNEQFF. The CDR3 DNA reads as TGTGCCAGCAGCATCGCAGGGCTAGCTTTCAATGAGCAGTTCTTC.

This clonotype was recorded a few times. The V and J genes are TRBV7-2 and TRBJ1-4, with 8 bases that match TRBD1. V shed 1 base and J 7 bases; nucleotides not matched to a gene: 5. CDR3 length: 15 residues. The V gene's germline CDR1 is SGHTA and CDR2 FQGNSA. The CDR3 sequence is CASSLGTGFVEKLFF. CDR3 coding DNA: TGTGCCAGCAGCTTAGGGACAGGGTTTGTTGAAAAACTGTTTTTT. Filled out from reference TRBV7-2 and TRBJ1-4, the complete variable domain reads GAGVSQSPSNKVTEKGKDVELRCDPISGHTALYWYRQSLGQGLEFLIYFQGNSAPDKSGLPSDRFSAERTGGSVSTLTIQRTQQEDSAVYLCASSLGTGFVEKLFFGSGTQLSVL.

At least ten counts were recorded for this clonotype. The chain combines TRBV18 with TRBJ1-1, with D unclear. CDR1 is KGHSH and CDR2 is LQKENI in the germline V gene. V was shortened by 3 bases and J by 5 bases, with 7 bases between the two germline ends. The CDR3 contains 12 residues. CDR3: CASSPRPTEAFF. The CDR3 coding sequence is TGTGCCAGCTCACCTAGGCCGACTGAAGCTTTCTTT.

The table lists this clonotype with a few counts. The rearrangement uses TRBV30 and TRBJ2-7; D call uncertain. The germline V and J ends were trimmed by 6 bases and 6 bases, with 9 bases remaining between them. CDR3 length equals 10 residues. The germline gives CDR1 GTSNPN, CDR2 SVGIG (reference sequence). CDR3 sequence reads: CACGRREQYF. For the CDR3, the DNA is TGTGCCTGTGGACGGCGCGAGCAGTACTTC.

This clonotype was detected many times. The V call is TRBV29-1, the J call TRBJ1-1; no clear D. Trimming removed 1 base from V and 5 bases from J, with 11 bases in between. This CDR3 has 13 amino acids. In germline, CDR1 is SQVTM, CDR2 ANQGSEA. CDR3 sequence: CSVEGGRSTEAFF. In DNA, the CDR3 is TGCAGCGTTGAAGGAGGGAGGAGTACTGAAGCTTTCTTT.

The V and J genes are TRBV20-1 and TRBJ1-1, with D possibly matching TRBD1 (6 bases). The V and J ends lost 3 bases and 10 bases respectively, with 24 bases between them. The CDR3 totals 15 residues. Germline lookup yields CDR1 DFQATT and CDR2 SNEGSKA (reference sequence). CDR3: CSASDITQGDRIAFF. The CDR3 nucleotides read TGCAGTGCTAGTGATATTACACAGGGAGATCGTATAGCTTTCTTT.